This record looks at one T cell receptor (beta chain) sequence and its context. Antigen specificity is unknown. This record comes from a study of identical twins. Study-level points and caveats: It was possible that invariant MAIT and iNKT cells partly confounded the zero-insertion analyses. Reduced insertions were recorded for abundant cord blood beta clonotypes, with no such pattern in memory repertoires.

Each CDR3 protein gets one entry after TCRdb re-called the 5' RACE reads with MiXCR. This sample has around 480,000 distinct CDR3 sequences; 11% to 15% occur once, and the top ten carry approximately 0.52%. The CDR3 has 15 amino acids. Germline CDR1 LGHNA, CDR2 YNFKEQ. The V and J ends lost 0 bases and 2 bases respectively, with 10 bases between them. The same data also went into a second study, on yellow fever vaccine responses in identical twins.

The source of this sequence is a young woman in good health. The rearrangement links TRBV4-2 to TRBJ1-2; D remains ambiguous. Source material: CD4+ T cells sorted from blood. The CDR3 bases are TGTGCCAGCAGCCAAGATCGAACAGAAAACTATGGCTACACCTTC. It codes for CASSQDRTENYGYTF.